The T cell receptor beta chain under discussion was sequenced for a study of shared clonotypes between healthy human individuals. CD45RO negativity and positive selection for CCR7 defined naive CD8 cells, a population that excluded terminally differentiated effector memory CD45RA+ cells. CDR3 length: 12 amino acids. The V and J ends lost 5 bases and 3 bases respectively, with 10 bases between them. In germline, CDR1 is GTSNPN, CDR2 SVGIG (reference sequence). Sequencing used immunoSEQ multiplex PCR; TCRdb keeps in-frame clones, though not all of them. The table includes about 1,800,000 clones, about 95% detected once.

This chain uses TRBV30 with TRBJ2-5; tentative D call: TRBD2 (6 bases). Material for sequencing was naive CD8+ T cells sorted from blood. The source is a man younger than 35 in good health. Here the CDR3 reads CAWGTGEETQYF. The CDR3 nucleotides are TGTGCCTGGGGGACTGGCGAAGAGACCCAGTACTTC.